A single sample gave rise to the 28 T cell receptor beta chains below, sequenced in a study of T cells in Graves' hyperthyroidism and ophthalmopathy. Regions amplified from RNA transcripts were the TCR beta CDR3 regions. An initial round of RT-PCR targeting the TCR CDR3 relied on the HTBI primer set. In TCRdb, the multiplex PCR reads were re-called with MiXCR into one record per CDR3 protein. This sample has about 200,000 distinct CDR3 sequences; about a sixth occur once, and the top ten carry about 56%. Sequencing was carried out using blood. The receptor set was obtained from a woman in her 50s with Graves' hyperthyroidism.

V usage is TRBV5-6 and J usage is TRBJ2-7; TRBD2 matches at 7 bases. This CDR3 region has 14 residues. Unmatched junction bases numbered 6, after V lost 4 bases and J lost 2 bases. Germline CDR1 is SGHDT and CDR2 is YYEEEE. The CDR3 nucleotides read TGTGCCAGCAGCCTCCTAGCGGTTACCTACGAGCAGTACTTC. This sequence encodes CASSLLAVTYEQYF.

J is TRBJ1-5 and V is TRBV3-1, with D possibly TRBD1 on 5 matching bases. V lost 6 bases and J lost 12, with 21 bases in between. The CDR3 has 14 residues. The germline gives CDR1 LGHDT, CDR2 YNNKEL (reference sequence). DNA of the CDR3: TGTGCCAGCAGTATCCGGGACCATCCCCTAGTCCAGCATTTT. Its protein is CASSIRDHPLVQHF. The whole variable domain, filled in from reference TRBV3-1 and TRBJ1-5, reads DTAVSQTPKYLVTQMGNDKSIKCEQNLGHDTMYWYKQDSKKFLKIMFSYNNKELIINETVPNRFSPKSPDKAHLNLHINSLELGDSAVYFCASSIRDHPLVQHFGDGTRLSIL.

This clonotype was detected once. The chain couples TRBV20-1 to TRBJ2-1, with D perhaps TRBD2 (5 bases). The length of the CDR3 is 14 residues. Between the trimmed V and J ends, which lost 6 bases and 4 bases, there was a span of 16 bases. Germline CDR1 is DFQATT and CDR2 is SNEGSKA (reference sequence). The CDR3 sequence: CSATKSGPYNEQFF. CDR3 DNA sequence: TGCAGTGCCACCAAGAGCGGACCTTACAATGAGCAGTTCTTC.

The V and J genes are TRBV11-3 and TRBJ2-1, with TRBD2 identical over 13 bases. This CDR3 spans 17 amino acids. The germline gives CDR1 SGHNT, CDR2 YENEEA. Unmatched junction bases numbered 6, after V lost 2 bases and J lost 5 bases. The CDR3 sequence: CASSLSWTSGGNNEQFF. The CDR3 DNA reads as TGTGCCAGCAGCTTATCCTGGACTAGCGGGGGAAACAATGAGCAGTTCTTC.

This clonotype was observed a handful of times. The rearrangement uses TRBV12-3 or TRBV12-4 and TRBJ2-2; 7 nucleotides align to TRBD2. The CDR3 runs 18 residues. J was trimmed by 0 bases and V by 6 bases; bases with no gene match: 13. CDR3 bases: TGTGCCAGCAGGCTAGCGGTACCTGGGTACGCGAACACCGGGGAGCTGTTTTTT. The encoded protein is CASRLAVPGYANTGELFF.

This clonotype was seen ten or more times. V usage is TRBV5-6 and J usage is TRBJ2-1, with a possible D match to TRBD2 (5 bases). Germline loops: CDR1 SGHDT, CDR2 YYEEEE. V lost 0 bases and J lost 9, with 10 bases in between. The CDR3 spans 13 residues. The CDR3 loop reads CASSLVGDGEQFF. The CDR3 DNA reads TGTGCCAGCAGCTTGGTCGGGGATGGTGAGCAGTTCTTC.

Concerning this clonotype: Sequence at one end of the junction differs from germline and may be a read error. The CDR3 protein is CASSERAQGTGDTIYF. The CDR3 DNA reads TGTGCCAGCAGTGAAAGAGCCCAGGGAACTGGAGACACCATATATTTT. The V call is TRBV6-1, the J call TRBJ1-3; D is perhaps TRBD1 (5 bases). Germline V lookup: CDR1 MNHNS, CDR2 SASEGT. This CDR3 contains 16 residues.

The rearrangement links TRBV5-6 to TRBJ1-3; TRBD1 agrees at 9 bases. The CDR3 has 17 amino acids. Looked up from germline, CDR1 is SGHDT and CDR2 is YYEEEE. Unmatched junction bases numbered 6, after V lost 2 bases and J lost 0 bases. CDR3: CASSLDRGSYSGNTIYF. DNA of the CDR3: TGTGCCAGCAGCTTAGACAGGGGGAGTTACTCTGGAAACACCATATATTTT.

J is TRBJ2-2 and V is TRBV12-5, with 8 bases matching TRBD2. The CDR3 extends over 17 amino acids. The V segment lost 0 bases and the J segment 1 base; nucleotides outside the gene matches: 4. CDR1 is LGHNT, CDR2 FRNRAP, per germline. The CDR3 protein is CASGLVPSGRNTGELFF. The CDR3 DNA follows: TGTGCTAGTGGTTTGGTTCCTAGCGGGCGGAACACCGGGGAGCTGTTTTTT.

This clonotype was recorded a few times. The chain uses TRBV20-1 and TRBJ1-1; D is perhaps TRBD1 (5 bases). Between the trimmed V and J ends, which lost 6 bases and 7 bases, there was a span of 12 bases. The germline V gene encodes CDR1 DFQATT and CDR2 SNEGSKA (reference sequence). The CDR3 has 11 amino acids. This CDR3 is CSALTTVEAFF. The CDR3 coding sequence is TGCAGTGCCCTCACGACAGTTGAAGCTTTCTTT.

V usage is TRBV12-3 or TRBV12-4 and J usage is TRBJ2-4; 7 nucleotides line up with TRBD1. V lost 4 bases and J lost 1; bases outside the gene matches: 4. This CDR3 is built from 15 residues. The CDR3 sequence: CASSSDRAAKNIQYF. CDR3 coding DNA: TGTGCCAGCAGTTCTGACAGGGCGGCCAAAAACATTCAGTACTTC.

Many counts were recorded for this clonotype. This sequence joins TRBV30 and TRBJ2-7; a possible D gene is TRBD2 (6 bases). Germline V gene lookup returns CDR1 GTSNPN and CDR2 SVGIG (reference sequence). The CDR3 has 14 residues. Trimming left V 6 bases short and J 7 bases short, with 22 bases between. This CDR3 is CACNTPRGAWEQYF. Here the CDR3 DNA reads TGTGCCTGTAATACTCCCCGCGGGGCTTGGGAGCAGTACTTC.

This clonotype was seen repeatedly, ten times or more. The rearrangement links TRBV7-2 to TRBJ2-7; 8 bases map to TRBD1. The CDR3 has 16 residues. V gave up 1 base and J gave up 1 base; unmatched junction bases: 6. The germline gives CDR1 SGHTA, CDR2 FQGNSA. The CDR3 loop reads CASSLGDRSPSYEQYF. DNA for the CDR3: TGTGCCAGCAGCTTAGGGGACAGGTCACCGTCCTACGAGCAGTACTTC.

This rearrangement joins TRBV29-1 to TRBJ2-2; a possible D gene is TRBD2 (5 bases). Germline V gene data show CDR1 as SQVTM and CDR2 as ANQGSEA. This CDR3 contains 15 residues. Trimming took 6 bases from V and 6 from J, leaving 20 bases between them. CDR3 protein: CSVTRDTFPPGELFF. CDR3 coding DNA: TGCAGCGTCACTAGAGACACTTTCCCTCCCGGGGAGCTGTTTTTT.

A few counts support this clonotype. This chain connects TRBV24-1 to TRBJ2-1, with D perhaps matching TRBD2 (6 bases). CDR3 length: 16 residues. The germline gives CDR1 KGHDR, CDR2 SFDVKD. V shed 1 base and J shed 4 bases, with 13 bases lying between them. CDR3 nucleotide sequence: TGTGCCACCAGTGATTTCCCCCGGGGGACTTACAATGAGCAGTTCTTC. Its translation is CATSDFPRGTYNEQFF.

This clonotype was observed at least ten times. The V call is TRBV20-1, the J call TRBJ2-7; TRBD1 matches 9 bases. Germline values: CDR1 DFQATT, CDR2 SNEGSKA (reference sequence). This CDR3 spans 13 amino acids. V trimming: 6 bases; J trimming: 5 bases; junction bases outside the gene matches: 8. The CDR3 coding sequence is TGCAGTGCAACCGGGACAGGGATACACGAGCAGTACTTC. Its protein is CSATGTGIHEQYF.

This clonotype has a count of ten or more. The CDR3 loop is CASSSGQNRYNEQFF. CDR3 DNA sequence: TGTGCCAGCAGTTCCGGACAGAATAGATACAATGAGCAGTTCTTC. V and J are TRBV2 and TRBJ2-1; tentatively, D is TRBD1 (6 bases). The CDR3 spans 15 residues. CDR1 is SNHLY, CDR2 FYNNEI, per germline. V gave up 5 bases and J gave up 4 bases, with 15 bases separating them.

This clonotype has ten or more counts. J is TRBJ2-5 and V is TRBV24-1; no definite D call. Germline values: CDR1 KGHDR, CDR2 SFDVKD. The CDR3 has 11 residues. V lost 5 bases to trimming and J lost 3 bases, with 3 bases between them. CDR3 coding DNA: TGTGCCACCAGTGTCGAAGAGACCCAGTACTTC. Its protein is CATSVEETQYF.

At least ten counts were recorded for this clonotype. The CDR3 reads CSARDSTASGRYNEQFF. CDR3 in DNA: TGCAGTGCTAGAGATTCTACGGCGAGCGGGAGGTACAATGAGCAGTTCTTC. This chain joins TRBV20-1 and TRBJ2-1; 9 nucleotides agree with TRBD2. CDR1 DFQATT and CDR2 SNEGSKA come from the germline V gene (reference sequence). The CDR3 is 17 amino acids. V dropped 0 bases and J dropped 4; count of bases not matched to a gene: 10.

This clonotype has only a few counts. The CDR3 nucleotides are TGTGCCAGCAGCCCTCACGTCACGGGCGACATTCAGTACTTC. The encoded protein is CASSPHVTGDIQYF. The chain uses TRBV6-1 and TRBJ2-4, with D unclear. The CDR3 covers 14 residues. Germline CDR1 is MNHNS and CDR2 is SASEGT. Between the trimmed V and J ends, which lost 6 bases and 8 bases, there was a span of 17 bases.

The rearrangement links TRBV7-2 to TRBJ1-5; possibly TRBD1 for D (5 bases). There are 15 residues in the CDR3. Germline loops: CDR1 SGHTA, CDR2 FQGNSA. The V end lost 5 bases, the J end lost 2 bases, and 13 bases lay between the germline ends. The CDR3, as DNA: TGTGCCAGCAGCCCAGGGAATACGGGCAATCAGCCCCAGCATTTT. It yields the protein CASSPGNTGNQPQHF.

V and J are TRBV10-1 and TRBJ2-7, with D possibly matching TRBD2 (7 bases). The V gene lost 2 bases and the J gene lost 6 bases, with 14 bases spanning the gap. Per the germline V gene, CDR1 is WNHNN and CDR2 is SYGVQD (reference sequence). The CDR3 has 14 residues. CDR3 nucleotide sequence: TGCGCCAGCAGTGAGATTATCGGGGGGCGCGAGCAGTACTTC. Translated: CASSEIIGGREQYF.

Ten or more counts support this clonotype. V usage is TRBV28 and J usage is TRBJ2-5; the match to TRBD2 covers 9 bases. CDR1 is MDHEN, CDR2 SYDVKM, per germline. Unmatched junction bases numbered 16, after V lost 5 bases and J lost 9 bases. The CDR3 length is 16 residues. The CDR3 coding sequence is TGTGCCAGCAGTCCAGTTGCGGGAGGGGGACCATTGGCCCAGTACTTC. It translates to CASSPVAGGGPLAQYF.

This clonotype showed up many times. CDR3 protein: CASSLALGGYTF. The CDR3 bases are TGTGCCAGCAGCTTGGCCTTGGGTGGCTACACCTTC. The rearrangement joins TRBV5-6 to TRBJ1-2; no firm D call. Between the trimmed V and J ends, which lost 0 bases and 7 bases, there was a span of 7 bases. Germline CDR1 is SGHDT and CDR2 is YYEEEE. CDR3 length: 12 amino acids.

The chain joins TRBV4-1 to TRBJ1-1; 8 bases fit TRBD1. The CDR3 has 16 amino acids. The V gene's germline CDR1 is MGHRA and CDR2 YSYEKL. Trimming at V came to 2 bases and at J to 4 bases, leaving 9 bases not matched to a gene. The CDR3 nucleotides read TGCGCCAGCAGCCAACCCACCCTCAGGGGGCTCACTGAAGCTTTCTTT. It specifies CASSQPTLRGLTEAFF.

There are many counts of this clonotype. V and J are TRBV18 and TRBJ1-1; D is undetermined. CDR1 is KGHSH and CDR2 is LQKENI in the germline V gene. Trimming took 10 bases from V and 1 from J, leaving 10 bases between them. There are 12 residues in the CDR3. The CDR3 is CAKIDGNTEAFF. The CDR3 nucleotides read TGTGCCAAGATTGACGGGAACACTGAAGCTTTCTTT.

This clonotype was found many times. The chain is built from TRBV12-3 or TRBV12-4 and TRBJ2-2; D may match TRBD1 or TRBD2 (5 bases each). There are 15 residues in the CDR3. V was shortened by 5 bases and J by 0 bases, with 10 bases between the two germline ends. The CDR3: CASSRDLTNTGELFF. CDR3 DNA: TGTGCCAGCAGTAGGGACCTAACGAACACCGGGGAGCTGTTTTTT.

This clonotype was detected many times. CDR3 DNA sequence: TGTGCCAGCAGTGGTCTGGACCTACTAGCGGGAGGGGGGTTCTTC. Protein product: CASSGLDLLAGGGFF. The chain employs TRBV11-2 and TRBJ2-1; 13 bases fit TRBD2. J lost 15 bases, V lost 6 bases, and 14 bases had no gene match. The CDR3 is 15 amino acids. Looked up from germline, CDR1 is SGHAT and CDR2 is FQNNGV.